This is a list of T cell receptor beta chains from one sample in a study of blood T cell repertoires in COVID-19. Produced via immunoSEQ multiplex PCR; TCRdb's table is partial and in-frame only. Of 110,000 to 150,000 clones in the sample, under 85% were seen once. The specimen sequenced was peripheral blood. These receptors were collected from a human donor in a cohort sampled during active COVID-19. Each CDR3 is given without its conserved first and last residue.

length	V	J	CDR3
12	TRBV4-3	TRBJ2-1	ASSQDPTYNEQF
10	TRBV5-1	TRBJ2-3	ASSLLTDTQY
12	TRBV18	TRBJ1-2	ASSPGRDNYGYT
17	TRBV6-4	TRBJ2-6	ASSPLSGASLSGANVLT
13	TRBV7-9	TRBJ1-5	ASSLAGGSAQPQH
14	TRBV6-6	TRBJ2-1	ASSRLAGGSYNEQF
12	TRBV3-1/TRBV3-2	TRBJ1-2	ASSHGDLGYGYT
12	TRBV3-1/TRBV3-2	TRBJ2-7	ASSHRGLVDEQY
13	TRBV5-1	TRBJ2-7	ASSLDRAGGVEQY
13	TRBV5-4	TRBJ2-7	ASSFFGTLLPEQY
13	TRBV6-5	TRBJ1-2	ASSPSRDRGNGYT
13	TRBV18	TRBJ2-1	ASSPRLQGAKGQF
12	TRBV3-1/TRBV3-2	TRBJ1-1	ASSQGQGNTEAF
13	TRBV9	TRBJ2-7	ASSVGLDNSYEQY
11	TRBV12-3/TRBV12-4	TRBJ2-2	IIGTMGTGELF
12	TRBV2	TRBJ2-5	ASSEQGAKETQY
11	TRBV28	TRBJ2-7	ASSFVYLYEQY
12	TRBV2	TRBJ2-7	ASAGLAGSYEQY
15	TRBV2	TRBJ1-2	ASSEDVPGQGARGYT
12	TRBV6-5	TRBJ2-2	ASRLAENTGELF
12	TRBV28	TRBJ2-2	ASMERLNTGELF
9	TRBV18	TRBJ2-5	ASSTPETQY
11	TRBV9	TRBJ2-1	ASSLERHNEQF
14	TRBV7-2	TRBJ2-2	ASSLRSSGAAGELF
13	TRBV28	TRBJ1-4	ASSVTGTGGEKLF
12	TRBV27	TRBJ1-2	ASSLYTGDYGYT
16	TRBV5-8	TRBJ2-7	ASSFLGSGLARPHEQY
9	TRBV18	TRBJ1-3	ASSQPSTIY
14	TRBV7-2	TRBJ2-2	ASSNRVSGGTGELF
13	TRBV6-2/TRBV6-3	TRBJ2-7	ASSSNRGRRGEQY
11	TRBV7-8	TRBJ2-7	ASSYHGGYEQY
11	TRBV28	TRBJ1-2	AILNADNYGYT
12	TRBV24-1	TRBJ2-1	ATSEGSGYNEQF
14	TRBV11-3	TRBJ2-1	ASSLFSGRAQNEQF
13	TRBV11-2	TRBJ1-6	ASSRSGFNNSPLH
10	TRBV18	TRBJ1-6	ASSPGDSPLH
12	TRBV19	TRBJ1-1	ASQPGQVLYEAF
13	TRBV28	TRBJ2-7	ASSLELAPTYEQY
13	TRBV10-3	TRBJ2-3	AISESSTGTDTQY
13	TRBV5-1	TRBJ2-1	ASSLEAGGGDEQF
13	TRBV19	TRBJ1-5	ASSSKGQVNQPQH
12	TRBV7-9	TRBJ1-1	ASTIRQTNTEAF
11	TRBV7-2	TRBJ1-6	ASSPRQNSPLH
13	TRBV27	TRBJ1-2	ASSLGRRGSYGYT